The 28 T cell receptor beta chains reported below all come from one sample, sequenced in a study of blood T cell repertoires in COVID-19 (dated by TCRdb to 2018 to 2021). Preparation of the library involved the immunoSEQ multiplex PCR assay. TCRdb's version of the immuneACCESS table is confined to in-frame rearrangements and falls short of the full clone set. An unresolved V gene accounts for under half of the shortfall where checked; the remainder is of unknown origin. The sample yields 250,000 to 300,000 clones; 82% were counted once. The ten most abundant clones make up about 3% of the sample. Sequencing was done on a sample of peripheral blood. These receptors all stem from a woman aged 18-29 years with acute or convalescent COVID-19.

The sample holds one count of this clone. This chain uses TRBV9 with TRBJ2-3; 10 positions match TRBD2. The CDR3 has 17 amino acids. The germline gives CDR1 SGDLS, CDR2 YYNGEE. V shed 4 bases and J 0 bases; nucleotides not matched to a gene: 8. CDR3 DNA sequence: TGTGCCAGCAGCTCCCCCTCTAGCGGGAGAAGCACAGATACGCAGTATTTT. It yields the protein CASSSPSSGRSTDTQYF.

The genes are TRBV28 and TRBJ2-2; 10 bases line up with TRBD2. Germline V CDR1 and CDR2: MDHEN, SYDVKM. The CDR3 totals 16 residues. V was clipped by 2 bases and J by 7 bases; unmatched bases: 7. CDR3 bases: TGTGCCAGCAGTTTACTAACTAGCGGGATGGTCGGGGAGCTGTTTTTT. Residues: CASSLLTSGMVGELFF.

J is TRBJ2-1 and V is TRBV25-1; TRBD1 matches at 7 bases. Trimming took 3 bases from V and 9 from J; bases not matched to a gene: 2. The CDR3 loop spans 12 amino acids. The germline V gene encodes CDR1 MGHDK and CDR2 SYGVNS. The CDR3 protein is CASSDHRGEQFF. The CDR3 DNA sequence: TGTGCCAGCAGTGACCACAGGGGTGAGCAGTTCTTC.

The rearrangement links TRBV7-8 to TRBJ1-5, with D perhaps matching TRBD1 (5 bases). This CDR3 has 15 amino acids. Germline V gene lookup returns CDR1 SGHVS and CDR2 FQNEAQ. V lost 1 base and J 5 bases, leaving 12 bases between the germline ends. Written as DNA, the CDR3 is TGTGCCAGCAGCTTAGGGCCCAGGGTTGATCAGCCCCAGCATTTT. Translation: CASSLGPRVDQPQHF. The whole variable domain, remainder taken from reference TRBV7-8 and TRBJ1-5, is GAGVSQSPRYKVAKRGQDVALRCDPISGHVSLFWYQQALGQGPEFLTYFQNEAQLDKSGLPSDRFFAERPEGSVSTLKIQRTQQEDSAVYLCASSLGPRVDQPQHFGDGTRLSIL.

J is TRBJ2-7 and V is TRBV7-2, with a weak D call TRBD2 (5 bases). Germline lookup yields CDR1 SGHTA and CDR2 FQGNSA. The V and J ends lost 7 bases and 3 bases respectively, with 7 bases between them. The CDR3 has 11 residues. This CDR3 reads CASMGVYEQYF. In DNA, the CDR3 is TGTGCCAGCATGGGAGTCTACGAGCAGTACTTC.

The genes are TRBV3-1 (or the pseudogene TRBV3-2) and TRBJ1-3; D is undetermined. The CDR3 runs to 14 residues. From germline, CDR1 is LGHDT and CDR2 YNNKEL (reference sequence). V gave up 4 bases and J gave up 0 bases, with 7 bases separating them. The CDR3 spells CASSPDSSGNTIYF. Written as DNA, the CDR3 is TGTGCCAGCAGCCCCGATAGCTCTGGAAACACCATATATTTT.

This clone showed up just a few times. This chain links TRBV7-2 with TRBJ1-1, with TRBD1 matching over 12 bases. After removal of 5 bases from V and 0 bases from J, the junction contained 7 bases not matched to a gene. There are 17 residues in the CDR3. CDR1 is SGHTA and CDR2 is FQGNSA in the germline V gene. The CDR3 bases are TGTGCCAGCAGCGGCCGGGACAGGGGGCCAATGAACACTGAAGCTTTCTTT. Translated, it gives CASSGRDRGPMNTEAFF.

This chain links TRBV29-1 with TRBJ2-2; D may be TRBD1 (6 bases). CDR1 is SQVTM and CDR2 is ANQGSEA in the germline V gene. Trimming cost V 1 base and J 6 bases, with 21 bases left between them. CDR3 size: 17 residues. The CDR3 sequence is CSVEGLGASSVSGELFF. Here the CDR3 DNA reads TGCAGCGTTGAAGGGCTGGGGGCGAGTTCTGTTTCCGGGGAGCTGTTTTTT.

This chain connects TRBV27 to TRBJ1-4; TRBD1 might be the D (6 bases). CDR1 is MNHEY and CDR2 is SMNVEV in the germline V gene (reference sequence). Trimming cost V 7 bases and J 8 bases, with 20 bases left between them. CDR3 length: 15 amino acids. The CDR3 DNA reads as TGTGCCAGCAAAGTCGTTGCACAGGGAGGGGAAAAACTGTTTTTT. It yields the protein CASKVVAQGGEKLFF.

The chain carries TRBV6-5 and TRBJ2-2; a possible D gene is TRBD2 (7 bases). Trimming stripped 10 bases from V and 3 bases from J, with 15 bases between. This CDR3 is built from 14 residues. Germline V gene lookup returns CDR1 MNHEY and CDR2 SVGAGI. In nucleotides, the CDR3 is TGTGCCACCCAGGCGGGGGCGTACACCGGGGAGCTGTTTTTT. Amino acid sequence: CATQAGAYTGELFF.

This clone was detected a few times. This chain uses TRBV23-1 with TRBJ1-4; 9 bases match TRBD1. TRBV23-1 is treated as an ORF (open reading frame) with a function not yet certain. The CDR3 is made up of 14 amino acids. V dropped 5 bases and J dropped 12; count of bases not matched to a gene: 10. This CDR3 reads CASSFWTGARELFF. For the CDR3, the DNA is TGCGCCAGCAGTTTCTGGACAGGGGCCCGAGAACTGTTTTTT.

This chain connects TRBV14 to TRBJ1-2, with TRBD1 matching 8 bases. Germline lookup yields CDR1 SGHDN and CDR2 FVKESK. V shed 2 bases and J 3 bases; nucleotides not matched to a gene: 8. The length of the CDR3 is 16 residues. CDR3 amino acids: CASSQIGQGADYGYTF. In DNA, the CDR3 is TGTGCCAGCAGCCAAATTGGACAGGGTGCTGACTATGGCTACACCTTC.

The chain combines TRBV7-8 with TRBJ2-7; possibly TRBD1 for D (6 bases). Trimming removed 4 bases from V and 3 bases from J, with 13 bases in between. This CDR3 contains 14 residues. Germline CDR1 and CDR2: SGHVS and FQNEAQ. As DNA, the CDR3 is TGTGCCAGCAGCTCCTACGGACAGAACTACGAGCAGTACTTC. As protein: CASSSYGQNYEQYF. Full variable domain (outside the CDR3, taken from reference TRBV7-8 and TRBJ2-7): GAGVSQSPRYKVAKRGQDVALRCDPISGHVSLFWYQQALGQGPEFLTYFQNEAQLDKSGLPSDRFFAERPEGSVSTLKIQRTQQEDSAVYLCASSSYGQNYEQYFGPGTRLTVT.

The table lists this clone with a few counts. V is TRBV6-5 and J is TRBJ1-1; D perhaps matches TRBD1 (5 bases). The CDR3 runs to 15 residues. Germline V gene sequence: CDR1 MNHEY, CDR2 SVGAGI. V was cut by 0 bases and J by 8 bases, with 16 bases left in between. The CDR3 DNA follows: TGTGCCAGCAGTTACTCGGAAGGGGAGGGCTACGAAGCTTTCTTT. Residues: CASSYSEGEGYEAFF.

The rearrangement joins TRBV19 to TRBJ1-5; D is ambiguous. The CDR3 loop spans 14 amino acids. Trimming left V 9 bases short and J 3 bases short, with 15 bases between. Germline V CDR1 and CDR2: LNHDA, SQIVND (reference sequence). This CDR3 reads CASSNRVLNQPQHF. The CDR3 nucleotides are TGTGCCAGCTCAAACCGGGTCCTCAATCAGCCCCAGCATTTT.

V usage is TRBV19 and J usage is TRBJ2-2, with no clear D. Per germline, CDR1 LNHDA and CDR2 SQIVND (reference sequence). This CDR3 has 14 amino acids. V shed 3 bases and J shed 7 bases, with 12 bases lying between them. The CDR3 nucleotides read TGTGCCAGTAGTATTGGGCCTGCTGGCGGGGAGCTGTTTTTT. Its protein is CASSIGPAGGELFF.

The chain couples TRBV19 to TRBJ2-2; 8 positions agree with TRBD2. Germline trimming cut 7 bases from V and 6 bases from J; bases unmatched to any gene: 13. The CDR3 loop spans 16 amino acids. From germline, CDR1 is LNHDA and CDR2 SQIVND (reference sequence). The CDR3 protein is CASKDGSGRAPGELFF. Written as DNA, the CDR3 is TGTGCCAGTAAGGACGGGTCCGGGAGGGCCCCCGGGGAGCTGTTTTTT. Supplemented by reference TRBV19 and TRBJ2-2, the full variable domain reads DGGITQSPKYLFRKEGQNVTLSCEQNLNHDAMYWYRQDPGQGLRLIYYSQIVNDFQKGDIAEGYSVSREKKESFPLTVTSAQKNPTAFYLCASKDGSGRAPGELFFGEGSRLTVL.

The V call is TRBV9, the J call TRBJ2-2, with 7 bases aligning to TRBD2. Per the germline V gene, CDR1 is SGDLS and CDR2 is YYNGEE. CDR3 length: 16 residues. V dropped 0 bases and J dropped 3; count of bases not matched to a gene: 5. CDR3 sequence reads: CASSVGLAVYTGELFF. The CDR3 DNA sequence: TGTGCCAGCAGCGTAGGGCTAGCGGTTTACACCGGGGAGCTGTTTTTT. The full variable domain, rest sourced from reference TRBV9 and TRBJ2-2, is DSGVTQTPKHLITATGQRVTLRCSPRSGDLSVYWYQQSLDQGLQFLIQYYNGEERAKGNILERFSAQQFPDLHSELNLSSLELGDSALYFCASSVGLAVYTGELFFGEGSRLTVL.

This rearrangement joins TRBV2 to TRBJ2-7; 9 positions agree with TRBD1. The ends lost 1 base at V and 1 base at J; junction bases unmatched: 2. Germline loops: CDR1 SNHLY, CDR2 FYNNEI. The CDR3 totals 15 residues. CDR3 DNA: TGTGCCAGCAGTGAAGGACAGGGGGGATCCTACGAGCAGTACTTC. Protein sequence: CASSEGQGGSYEQYF.

This chain uses TRBV25-1 with TRBJ2-1; D gene ambiguous. Germline CDR1 MGHDK, CDR2 SYGVNS. Trimming took off 1 base at V and 0 bases at J, with 16 bases between the two ends. The length of the CDR3 is 18 residues. Here the CDR3 reads CASSELLLRPISYNEQFF. The CDR3 DNA is TGTGCCAGCAGTGAATTGCTGCTGCGGCCGATCTCCTACAATGAGCAGTTCTTC.

This clone was seen only once. This chain links TRBV5-6 with TRBJ1-1, with D possibly being TRBD1 (5 bases). The CDR3 extends over 14 amino acids. Germline V gene lookup returns CDR1 SGHDT and CDR2 YYEEEE. Trimming stripped 7 bases from V and 3 bases from J, with 16 bases between. The CDR3: CASEAEGIYTEAFF. Here the CDR3 DNA reads TGTGCCAGCGAAGCGGAGGGGATTTACACTGAAGCTTTCTTT. Complete variable domain (other parts from reference TRBV5-6 and TRBJ1-1): DAGVTQSPTHLIKTRGQQVTLRCSPKSGHDTVSWYQQALGQGPQFIFQYYEEEERQRGNFPDRFSGHQFPNYSSELNVNALLLGDSALYLCASEAEGIYTEAFFGQGTRLTVV.

The chain combines TRBV27 with TRBJ2-7; 11 nucleotides line up with TRBD1. With 6 bases clipped from V and 1 base from J, the junction kept 8 bases outside the gene matches. The CDR3 is 16 amino acids. Germline CDR1 and CDR2: MNHEY and SMNVEV (reference sequence). The CDR3 sequence is CASSNAGTGGSYEQYF. In nucleotides, the CDR3 is TGTGCCAGCAGCAACGCCGGGACAGGGGGTTCCTACGAGCAGTACTTC.

The chain employs TRBV30 and TRBJ1-5; tentatively, D is TRBD1 (5 bases). There are 13 residues in the CDR3. Trimming removed 5 bases from V and 4 bases from J, with 12 bases in between. Germline CDR1 GTSNPN, CDR2 SVGIG (reference sequence). In DNA form, the CDR3 reads TGTGCCTGGCCCAGGGAAAAGAATCAGCCCCAGCATTTT. It yields the protein CAWPREKNQPQHF. Supplemented by reference TRBV30 and TRBJ1-5, the full variable domain reads SQTIHQWPATLVQPVGSPLSLECTVEGTSNPNLYWYRQAAGRGLQLLFYSVGIGQISSEVPQNLSASRPQDRQFILSSKKLLLSDSGFYLCAWPREKNQPQHFGDGTRLSIL.

The rearrangement joins TRBV6-5 to TRBJ2-7; a weak D match, TRBD2 (6 bases). V lost 0 bases, J lost 3 bases, and 9 bases lay in between. CDR3 length equals 14 residues. The germline V gene has CDR1 MNHEY and CDR2 SVGAGI. The CDR3 region has the DNA TGTGCCAGCAGTTACTCGAACGGGGGCTACGAGCAGTACTTC. It specifies CASSYSNGGYEQYF.

The chain links TRBV28 to TRBJ2-7, with D uncertain. The length of the CDR3 is 17 residues. V lost 2 bases and J 1 base, leaving 18 bases between the germline ends. Germline assignment: CDR1 MDHEN and CDR2 SYDVKM. Here the CDR3 reads CASSLAQTLWVSYEQYF. As DNA, the CDR3 is TGTGCCAGCAGTTTAGCCCAGACTCTCTGGGTATCCTACGAGCAGTACTTC.

This rearrangement joins TRBV7-6 to TRBJ2-7, with 14 bases that match TRBD2. The CDR3 extends over 15 amino acids. Trimming cost V 5 bases and J 4 bases; bases outside gene matches: 4. Germline V lookup: CDR1 SGHVS, CDR2 FNYEAQ. CDR3 loop: CASSPRTSGRYEQYF. CDR3 nucleotides: TGTGCCAGCAGCCCCAGGACTAGCGGGAGGTACGAGCAGTACTTC.

A few counts support this clone. This chain connects TRBV6-5 to TRBJ2-7; possibly TRBD1 for D (6 bases). The length of the CDR3 is 13 residues. CDR1 and CDR2 from the germline V gene are MNHEY and SVGAGI. V was cut by 4 bases and J by 2 bases, with 9 bases left in between. This chain's CDR3 is CASSSRGPYEQYF. Here the CDR3 DNA reads TGTGCCAGCAGTTCCAGGGGCCCCTACGAGCAGTACTTC.

The chain employs TRBV3-1 (or the pseudogene TRBV3-2) and TRBJ1-1; maybe TRBD1 (6 bases). Trimming removed 2 bases at V and 3 bases at J, with 16 bases between. The CDR3 has 16 residues. Germline CDR1 and CDR2: LGHDT and YNNKEL (reference sequence). The CDR3 nucleotides read TGTGCCAGCAGCCAAAGGGGGGGCTACGAGGACACTGAAGCTTTCTTT. Its protein product is CASSQRGGYEDTEAFF.